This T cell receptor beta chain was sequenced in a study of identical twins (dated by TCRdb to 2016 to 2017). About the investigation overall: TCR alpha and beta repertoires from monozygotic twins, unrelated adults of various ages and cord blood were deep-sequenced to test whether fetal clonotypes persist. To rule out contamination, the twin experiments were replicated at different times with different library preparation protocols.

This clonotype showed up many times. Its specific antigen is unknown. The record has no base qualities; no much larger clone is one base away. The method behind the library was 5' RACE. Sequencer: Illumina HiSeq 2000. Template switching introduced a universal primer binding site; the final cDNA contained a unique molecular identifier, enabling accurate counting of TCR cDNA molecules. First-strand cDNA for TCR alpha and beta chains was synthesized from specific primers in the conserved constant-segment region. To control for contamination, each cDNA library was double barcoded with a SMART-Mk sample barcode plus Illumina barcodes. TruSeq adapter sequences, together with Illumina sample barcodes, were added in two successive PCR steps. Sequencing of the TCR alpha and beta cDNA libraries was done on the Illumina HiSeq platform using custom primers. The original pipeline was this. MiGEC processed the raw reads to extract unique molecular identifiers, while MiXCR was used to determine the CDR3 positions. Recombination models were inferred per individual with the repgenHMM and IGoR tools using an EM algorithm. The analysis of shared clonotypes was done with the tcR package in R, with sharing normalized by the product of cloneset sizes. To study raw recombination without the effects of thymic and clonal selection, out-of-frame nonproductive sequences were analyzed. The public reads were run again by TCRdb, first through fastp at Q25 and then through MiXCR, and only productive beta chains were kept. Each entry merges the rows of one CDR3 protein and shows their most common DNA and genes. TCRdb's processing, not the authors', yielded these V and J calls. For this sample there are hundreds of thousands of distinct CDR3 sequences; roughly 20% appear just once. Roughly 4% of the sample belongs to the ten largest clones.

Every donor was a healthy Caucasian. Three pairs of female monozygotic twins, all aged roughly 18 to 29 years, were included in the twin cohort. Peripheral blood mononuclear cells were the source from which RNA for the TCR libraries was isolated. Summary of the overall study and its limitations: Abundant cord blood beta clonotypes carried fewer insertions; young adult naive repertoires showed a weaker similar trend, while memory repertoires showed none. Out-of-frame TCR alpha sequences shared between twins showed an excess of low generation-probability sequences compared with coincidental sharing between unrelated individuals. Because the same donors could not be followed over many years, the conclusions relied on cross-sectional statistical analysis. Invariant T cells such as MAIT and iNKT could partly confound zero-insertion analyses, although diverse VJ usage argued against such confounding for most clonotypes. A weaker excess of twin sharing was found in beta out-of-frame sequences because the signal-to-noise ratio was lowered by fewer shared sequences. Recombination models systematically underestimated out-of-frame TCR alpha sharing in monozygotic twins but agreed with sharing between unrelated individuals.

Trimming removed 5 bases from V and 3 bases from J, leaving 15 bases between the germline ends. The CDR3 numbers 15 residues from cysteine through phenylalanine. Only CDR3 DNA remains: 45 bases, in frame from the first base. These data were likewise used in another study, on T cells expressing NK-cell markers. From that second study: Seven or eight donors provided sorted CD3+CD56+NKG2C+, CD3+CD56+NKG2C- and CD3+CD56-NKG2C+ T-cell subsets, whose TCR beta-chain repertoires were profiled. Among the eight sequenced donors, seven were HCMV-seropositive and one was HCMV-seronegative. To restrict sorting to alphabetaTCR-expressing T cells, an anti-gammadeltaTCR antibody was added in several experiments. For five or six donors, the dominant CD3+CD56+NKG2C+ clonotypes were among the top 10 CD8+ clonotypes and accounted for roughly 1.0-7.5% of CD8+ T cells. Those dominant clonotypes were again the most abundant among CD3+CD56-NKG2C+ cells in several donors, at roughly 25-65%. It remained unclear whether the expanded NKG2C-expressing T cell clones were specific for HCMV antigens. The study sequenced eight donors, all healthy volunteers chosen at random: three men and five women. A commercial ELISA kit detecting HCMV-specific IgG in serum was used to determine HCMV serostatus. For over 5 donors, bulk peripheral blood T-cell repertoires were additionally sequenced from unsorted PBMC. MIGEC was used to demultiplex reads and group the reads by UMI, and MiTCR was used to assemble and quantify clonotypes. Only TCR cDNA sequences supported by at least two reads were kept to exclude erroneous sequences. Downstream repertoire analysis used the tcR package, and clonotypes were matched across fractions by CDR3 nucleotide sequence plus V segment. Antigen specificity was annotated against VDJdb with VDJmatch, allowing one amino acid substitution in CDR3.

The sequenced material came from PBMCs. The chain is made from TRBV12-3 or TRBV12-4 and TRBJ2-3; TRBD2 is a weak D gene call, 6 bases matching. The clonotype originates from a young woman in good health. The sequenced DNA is TGTGCCAGCAGTCTCCGACTAGTGGGGACAGATACGCAGTATTTT. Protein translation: CASSLRLVGTDTQYF.